The 6 T cell receptor beta chains presented below share a single source sample, sequenced in a study of CD8+ T cells in alopecia areata. CD4+ cells of 5 or 6 patients were further sorted as CD25+CD127-. It was cDNA, reverse transcribed from extracted RNA, that served as the sequencing template. Using immunoSEQ multiplex PCR, the repertoire was profiled, and TCRdb retains in-frame clones only, with some absent. The sample contains around 36,000 clones, approximately 54% of which appear only once. The source material was CD4+ Tregs sorted from blood. The receptors here all came from a human donor with alopecia areata.

This clone ranks as medium-sized. The chain is built from TRBV28 and TRBJ2-3; tentatively, D is TRBD1 (6 bases). CDR3 size: 15 residues. Germline CDR1 MDHEN, CDR2 SYDVKM. Trimming shortened V by 1 base and J by 1 base, and 9 bases separated the two germline ends. CDR3 amino acids: CASSLYAGGTDTQYF. The CDR3 coding sequence is TGTGCCAGCAGTTTATACGCAGGGGGCACAGATACGCAGTATTTT.

The V gene is TRBV5-6, the J gene TRBJ1-1, with D unresolved. Germline V gene data show CDR1 as SGHDT and CDR2 as YYEEEE. The germline V and J ends were trimmed by 3 bases and 0 bases, with 6 bases remaining between them. The CDR3 totals 13 residues. This chain's CDR3 is CASSSLLNTEAFF. DNA of the CDR3: TGTGCCAGCAGCTCCTTGTTGAACACTGAAGCTTTCTTT.

The CDR3 loop is CASSLLVGDNEQFF. In nucleotides, the CDR3 is TGTGCCAGCAGTTTACTGGTCGGGGACAATGAGCAGTTCTTC. The chain uses TRBV28 and TRBJ2-1, with D tentatively TRBD2 (5 bases). The ends were cut back, 2 bases at V and 5 bases at J, with 10 bases in the middle. The CDR3 covers 14 residues. Germline CDR1 is MDHEN and CDR2 is SYDVKM. The whole variable domain, filled in from reference TRBV28 and TRBJ2-1, reads DVKVTQSSRYLVKRTGEKVFLECVQDMDHENMFWYRQDPGLGLRLIYFSYDVKMKEKGDIPEGYSVSREKKERFSLILESASTNQTSMYLCASSLLVGDNEQFFGPGTRLTVL.

This chain joins TRBV10-3 and TRBJ1-1; TRBD1 might be the D (6 bases). Germline V lookup: CDR1 ENHRY, CDR2 SYGVKD. The CDR3 consists of 16 residues. The germline V and J ends were trimmed by 0 bases and 3 bases, with 14 bases remaining between them. Here the CDR3 reads CAISESGGLSDTEAFF. CDR3 nucleotide sequence: TGTGCCATCAGTGAGTCTGGGGGGCTCTCGGACACTGAAGCTTTCTTT.

The V gene is TRBV4-3, the J gene TRBJ2-2; D is unresolved. V lost 0 bases and J lost 1, with 6 bases in between. The CDR3 is 15 residues long. From germline, CDR1 is LGHNA and CDR2 YSLEER. The CDR3 reads CASSQDPGNTGELFF. The CDR3 nucleotides are TGCGCCAGCAGCCAAGATCCAGGGAACACCGGGGAGCTGTTTTTT.

V usage is TRBV27 and J usage is TRBJ2-3; D possibly corresponds to TRBD2 (6 bases). Per germline, CDR1 MNHEY and CDR2 SMNVEV (reference sequence). The CDR3 is 14 amino acids. With 5 bases removed from V and 6 bases from J, the gap between germline ends came to 15 bases. CDR3 in amino acids: CASSARRALDTQYF. CDR3 DNA sequence: TGTGCCAGCAGTGCTCGGAGGGCCTTGGATACGCAGTATTTT.